This T cell receptor beta chain was identified in a study of T cell responses to AZD1222 COVID-19 vaccine. Whole-study findings and limits: Just a handful of AZD1222 recipients tested seropositive at baseline. Without day 14 samples, only post-peak T cell repertoires were studied.

With respect to this clone: The target antigen is unknown.

V was cut by 0 bases and J by 6 bases, with 12 bases left in between. The CDR3 runs 15 residues. Per germline, CDR1 SGHRS and CDR2 YFSETQ. Only in-frame clones appear in the TCRdb table, and some are missing; sequencing was by immunoSEQ multiplex PCR. Of hundreds of thousands of clones in the sample, 94% were seen once. This receptor was identified in an adult who received the AZD1222 COVID-19 vaccine. The genes are TRBV5-1 and TRBJ2-2, with a weak D call TRBD1 (6 bases). The input for sequencing was peripheral blood, taken 28 days after the second AZD1222 dose. CDR3 region: CASSLVGARAGELFF. Here the CDR3 DNA reads TGCGCCAGCAGCTTGGTGGGGGCGCGGGCCGGGGAGCTGTTTTTT.